Following are 27 T cell receptor beta chains from one sample sequenced in a study of spatial heterogeneity in lung cancer. Specified time point: sample taken at primary tumor resection. Whole-study findings and limits: Mutation tallies in tumors tracked expanded intratumoral alpha and beta TCR counts.

TCRdb redid the calling of the 5' RACE reads with MiXCR, one entry per CDR3 protein. Among thousands of distinct CDR3 sequences listed, about 3.4% were seen once. Their antigens are not known. The specimen was lung tumor tissue, collected at surgery. The source is a male donor with early-stage non-small cell lung cancer.

There are many counts of this clonotype. The chain recombines TRBV20-1 with TRBJ1-2; 8 positions match TRBD1. The CDR3 sequence is 13 residues long. V gave up 5 bases and J gave up 6 bases; unmatched junction bases: 8. CDR1 is DFQATT and CDR2 is SNEGSKA in the germline V gene (reference sequence). The CDR3 coding sequence is TGCAGTGCTTCCACCCGACAGGGGAATGGCTACACCTTC. Translation gives CSASTRQGNGYTF.

Details on this clonotype: It may be a read error: a sequence one base away is much more abundant. The genes are TRBV6-1 and TRBJ1-1; 10 bases are a match to TRBD1. The CDR3 runs 14 residues. Trimming took 2 bases from V and 10 from J; bases not matched to a gene: 7. Germline V gives CDR1 MNHNS, CDR2 SASEGT. The DNA of the CDR3 is TGTGCCAGCAGTGAACTGACAGGGGGCTGTCTAGCTTTCTTT. Translating gives CASSELTGGCLAFF.

This clonotype rates as medium-sized. The chain is built from TRBV5-6 and TRBJ1-5, with TRBD1 as a possible D gene (6 bases). CDR1 and CDR2 (germline): SGHDT, YYEEEE. The CDR3 runs 14 residues. The ends were cut back, 1 base at V and 6 bases at J, with 11 bases in the middle. The CDR3 here is CASSLWGAAQPQHF. The CDR3 DNA sequence: TGTGCCAGCAGCTTGTGGGGGGCTGCTCAGCCCCAGCATTTT.

This chain connects TRBV7-2 to TRBJ2-7; the match to TRBD1 covers 8 bases. Trimming removed 4 bases from V and 4 bases from J; junction bases left unmatched: 9. The CDR3 length is 15 residues. Germline V gene data show CDR1 as SGHTA and CDR2 as FQGNSA. CDR3 region: CASSSAGGIQYEQYF. The CDR3 DNA reads as TGTGCCAGCAGCTCTGCAGGGGGCATACAATACGAGCAGTACTTC.

This clonotype occurred many times. The chain links TRBV3-1 to TRBJ1-5; D gene unclear. CDR1 and CDR2 from the germline V gene are LGHDT and YNNKEL (reference sequence). The CDR3 has 13 residues. V was shortened by 1 base and J by 5 bases, with 6 bases between the two germline ends. CDR3: CASSQGVDQPQHF. In DNA, the CDR3 is TGTGCCAGCAGCCAAGGGGTCGATCAGCCCCAGCATTTT.

This clonotype was detected many times. The chain links TRBV14 to TRBJ1-1; D unresolved. The germline gives CDR1 SGHDN, CDR2 FVKESK. This CDR3 comprises 13 residues. Trimming removed 2 bases from V and 4 bases from J, with 8 bases in between. In DNA form, the CDR3 reads TGTGCCAGCAGCCAAACAGCGAGCACTGAAGCTTTCTTT. Encoded protein: CASSQTASTEAFF.

This clonotype appeared many times. CDR3 loop: CASRPRLDTEAFF. Written as DNA, the CDR3 is TGTGCCAGCAGGCCCCGACTTGACACTGAAGCTTTCTTT. V is TRBV6-1 and J is TRBJ1-1; D is unclear. The V gene lost 6 bases and the J gene lost 3 bases, with 11 bases spanning the gap. Germline lookup yields CDR1 MNHNS and CDR2 SASEGT. This CDR3 is 13 amino acids long.

This clonotype was seen at least ten times. The V gene is TRBV19, the J gene TRBJ2-1; D may be TRBD1 or TRBD2 (5 bases each). V dropped 2 bases and J dropped 9 bases, with 11 bases sitting between them. Germline-derived CDR1 and CDR2 are LNHDA and SQIVND (reference sequence). CDR3 length: 13 amino acids. CDR3 nucleotide sequence: TGTGCCAGTAGTATAAGGGACGGGCCTGAGCAGTTCTTC. It specifies CASSIRDGPEQFF.

This clonotype was picked up many times. The chain couples TRBV11-2 to TRBJ2-5, with D unclear. The CDR3 is 12 amino acids. Germline CDR1 SGHAT, CDR2 FQNNGV. Trimming stripped 2 bases from V and 5 bases from J, with 6 bases between. The CDR3 loop reads CASSLSWETQYF. CDR3 nucleotide sequence: TGTGCCAGCAGCTTATCATGGGAGACCCAGTACTTC.

Judged by abundance, this clonotype is medium-sized. The chain is built from TRBV2 and TRBJ1-6; D is possibly TRBD1 (6 bases). The V and J ends lost 4 bases and 11 bases respectively, with 9 bases between them. This CDR3 spans 12 amino acids. Germline loops: CDR1 SNHLY, CDR2 FYNNEI. The CDR3 protein is CASSGTDPPLHF. The DNA for the CDR3 is TGTGCCAGCAGTGGGACAGATCCACCCCTCCACTTT.

This clonotype was seen a handful of times. The V call is TRBV27, the J call TRBJ1-1; D is unresolved. The CDR3 sequence is 13 residues long. CDR1 and CDR2 from the germline V gene are MNHEY and SMNVEV (reference sequence). Trimming removed 2 bases at V and 4 bases at J, with 8 bases between. CDR3 sequence reads: CASSLGRGTEAFF. For the CDR3, the DNA is TGTGCCAGCAGTTTAGGTCGGGGCACTGAAGCTTTCTTT.

This clonotype appeared a few times. The chain is built from TRBV30 and TRBJ1-2; TRBD1 matches 8 bases. In germline, CDR1 is GTSNPN, CDR2 SVGIG (reference sequence). This CDR3 spans 17 amino acids. J lost 4 bases, V lost 4 bases, and 17 bases had no gene match. The CDR3 sequence is CAWKWGRGLVAVYGYTF. The CDR3 region has the DNA TGTGCCTGGAAATGGGGCAGGGGGCTGGTAGCCGTCTATGGCTACACCTTC.

This clonotype has at least ten counts. J is TRBJ2-6 and V is TRBV6-5, with D maybe TRBD1 (5 bases). CDR3 size: 17 residues. V gave up 5 bases and J gave up 4 bases, with 18 bases separating them. The germline V gene encodes CDR1 MNHEY and CDR2 SVGAGI. The CDR3 region is CASSLSKGVTGANVLTF. The CDR3 DNA follows: TGTGCCAGCAGTCTCTCAAAAGGGGTGACGGGGGCCAACGTCCTGACTTTC.

This clonotype has only a few counts. CDR3 nucleotide sequence: TGCGCCAGCAGCCAAGATGAAGGGGGAGCTGATACGCAGTATTTT. Its protein product is CASSQDEGGADTQYF. V usage is TRBV4-1 and J usage is TRBJ2-3, with D perhaps TRBD1 (6 bases). Trimming left V 0 bases short and J 6 bases short, with 13 bases between. CDR1 MGHRA and CDR2 YSYEKL come from the germline V gene. The length of the CDR3 is 15 residues.

This clonotype was seen a handful of times. J is TRBJ1-5 and V is TRBV20-1, with a tentative D call TRBD1 (5 bases). V dropped 0 bases and J dropped 5 bases, with 14 bases sitting between them. Per the germline V gene, CDR1 is DFQATT and CDR2 is SNEGSKA (reference sequence). The CDR3 is made up of 15 amino acids. The CDR3 reads CSARDLGAGDQPQHF. The CDR3 region has the DNA TGCAGTGCTAGAGATTTAGGGGCGGGGGATCAGCCCCAGCATTTT.

This clonotype was observed at least ten times. V gene TRBV20-1 combines with J gene TRBJ2-1; D may be TRBD2 (6 bases). The CDR3 has 11 residues. CDR1 is DFQATT and CDR2 is SNEGSKA in the germline V gene (reference sequence). V was pared by 8 bases and J by 8 bases, with 13 bases between. CDR3 sequence: CSTQAGYEQFF. CDR3 coding DNA: TGCAGTACCCAAGCGGGCTATGAGCAGTTCTTC.

This clonotype was picked up many times. J is TRBJ1-3 and V is TRBV20-1; 10 bases line up with TRBD1. CDR1 DFQATT and CDR2 SNEGSKA come from the germline V gene (reference sequence). Unmatched junction bases numbered 5, after V lost 2 bases and J lost 1 base. This CDR3 has 16 amino acids. CDR3 sequence reads: CSARSTGGPSGNTIYF. As DNA, the CDR3 is TGCAGTGCTAGATCGACAGGGGGCCCGTCTGGAAACACCATATATTTT.

There are many counts of this clonotype. The V gene is TRBV6-1, the J gene TRBJ2-2; D tentatively fits TRBD1 or TRBD2 (5 bases each). Germline CDR1 MNHNS, CDR2 SASEGT. V was pared by 7 bases and J by 5 bases, with 20 bases between. CDR3 length equals 16 residues. The CDR3 region is CASKGKGEFLTGELFF. The CDR3 region has the DNA TGTGCCAGCAAAGGAAAAGGGGAGTTCCTGACCGGGGAGCTGTTTTTT.

This clonotype was counted many times. This chain joins TRBV28 and TRBJ2-7; D gene uncertain. This CDR3 region has 14 residues. Per the germline V gene, CDR1 is MDHEN and CDR2 is SYDVKM. The germline V and J ends were trimmed by 3 bases and 4 bases, with 13 bases remaining between them. Here the CDR3 DNA reads TGTGCCAGCAGTTTCAACCAGTTTCCGTACGAGCAGTACTTC. Amino acid sequence: CASSFNQFPYEQYF.

By sample share, this clonotype is medium-sized (0.01 to 0.1%). The rearrangement uses TRBV7-9 and TRBJ2-5; TRBD1 agrees at 7 bases. V was clipped by 1 base and J by 6 bases; unmatched bases: 2. This CDR3 is 13 amino acids long. Per the germline V gene, CDR1 is SEHNR and CDR2 is FQNEAQ (reference sequence). The CDR3 DNA reads TGTGCCAGCAGCTTAGAACAGGGGCAGACCCAGTACTTC. This gives the protein CASSLEQGQTQYF. Full variable domain (rest looked up from reference TRBV7-9 and TRBJ2-5): DTGVSQNPRHKITKRGQNVTFRCDPISEHNRLYWYRQTLGQGPEFLTYFQNEAQLEKSRLLSDRFSAERPKGSFSTLEIQRTEQGDSAMYLCASSLEQGQTQYFGPGTRLLVL.

By share of the sample, this clonotype is medium-sized. DNA for the CDR3: TGCGCCAGCGCTTGGAGCGGGGGAACAGATACGCAGTATTTT. The encoded protein is CASAWSGGTDTQYF. V usage is TRBV5-1 and J usage is TRBJ2-3, with 8 bases that match TRBD2. The J segment lost 3 bases and the V segment lost 7 bases, leaving 7 bases of the junction unmatched. CDR3 length equals 14 residues. Germline loops: CDR1 SGHRS, CDR2 YFSETQ.

There are a few counts of this clonotype. Sequence at one end of the junction differs from germline and may be a read error. The V gene is TRBV5-6, the J gene TRBJ1-2; possible D gene TRBD1, 6 bases. Germline V CDR1 and CDR2: SGHDT, YYEEEE. The CDR3 runs 16 residues. CDR3 DNA sequence: TGTGCCAGCAGCTTGTGGGGGGCCCAAGTCTACTATGGCTACAACTTC. Protein product: CASSLWGAQVYYGYNF. Combining the CDR3 with reference TRBV5-6 and TRBJ1-2 gives the whole variable domain DAGVTQSPTHLIKTRGQQVTLRCSPKSGHDTVSWYQQALGQGPQFIFQYYEEEERQRGNFPDRFSGHQFPNYSSELNVNALLLGDSALYLCASSLWGAQVYYGYNFGSGTRLTVV.

This clonotype was counted many times. This chain joins TRBV30 and TRBJ1-4; D gene ambiguous. The length of the CDR3 is 14 residues. Germline V gives CDR1 GTSNPN, CDR2 SVGIG (reference sequence). V was shortened by 0 bases and J by 4 bases, with 9 bases between the two germline ends. The CDR3 loop is CAWSVRGFNEKLFF. DNA for the CDR3: TGTGCCTGGAGTGTCCGGGGTTTTAATGAAAAACTGTTTTTT. Combining the CDR3 with reference TRBV30 and TRBJ1-4 gives the whole variable domain SQTIHQWPATLVQPVGSPLSLECTVEGTSNPNLYWYRQAAGRGLQLLFYSVGIGQISSEVPQNLSASRPQDRQFILSSKKLLLSDSGFYLCAWSVRGFNEKLFFGSGTQLSVL.

This clonotype was seen ten or more times. This rearrangement joins TRBV7-6 to TRBJ2-5; TRBD2 matches 7 bases. CDR3 length: 13 residues. The V gene end was trimmed by 4 bases and the J gene end by 4 bases; junction bases not matched to a gene: 3. Germline V CDR1 and CDR2: SGHVS, FNYEAQ. Here the CDR3 DNA reads TGTGCCAGCAGCTCTCGGGAGGCAGAGACCCAGTACTTC. It yields the protein CASSSREAETQYF.

The sample holds many counts of this clonotype. This chain links TRBV2 with TRBJ1-5; D is undetermined. Germline V lookup: CDR1 SNHLY, CDR2 FYNNEI. V gave up 4 bases and J gave up 0 bases, with 7 bases separating them. This CDR3 region has 14 residues. This CDR3 reads CASSGDISNQPQHF. The CDR3 coding sequence is TGTGCCAGCAGTGGGGATATTAGCAATCAGCCCCAGCATTTT.

Many counts were recorded for this clonotype. The chain carries TRBV6-1 and TRBJ1-6; maybe TRBD1 (5 bases). CDR1 is MNHNS, CDR2 SASEGT, per germline. The ends were cut back, 0 bases at V and 7 bases at J, with 7 bases in the middle. The CDR3 is made up of 14 amino acids. CDR3 sequence (DNA): TGTGCCAGCAGTGAAGCAGGGGAAAATTCACCCCTCCACTTT. Protein sequence: CASSEAGENSPLHF.

The J gene is TRBJ2-1, the V gene TRBV4-2, with 9 nucleotides matching TRBD2. The CDR3 loop spans 16 amino acids. Germline values: CDR1 LGHNA, CDR2 YNFKEQ. V was pared by 3 bases and J by 4 bases, with 7 bases of the junction left unmatched. The CDR3 is CASSQYGTSTYNEQFF. The CDR3 DNA follows: TGTGCCAGCAGCCAGTACGGGACTAGCACATACAATGAGCAGTTCTTC.